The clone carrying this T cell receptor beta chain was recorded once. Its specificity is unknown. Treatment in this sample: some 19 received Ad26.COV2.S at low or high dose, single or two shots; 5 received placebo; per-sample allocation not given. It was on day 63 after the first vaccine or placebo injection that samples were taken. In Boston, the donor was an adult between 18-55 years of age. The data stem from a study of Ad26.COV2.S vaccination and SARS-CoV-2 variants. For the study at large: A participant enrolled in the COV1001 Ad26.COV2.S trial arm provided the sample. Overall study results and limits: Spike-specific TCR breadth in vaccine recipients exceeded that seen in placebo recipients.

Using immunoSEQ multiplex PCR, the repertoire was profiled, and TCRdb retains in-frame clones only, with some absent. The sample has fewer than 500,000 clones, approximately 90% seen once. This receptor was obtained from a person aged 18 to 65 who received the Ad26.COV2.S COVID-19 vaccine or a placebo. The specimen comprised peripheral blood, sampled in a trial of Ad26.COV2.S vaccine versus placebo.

The CDR3 here is CASSSDRDGFYTEAFF. The CDR3 DNA follows: TGTGCCAGCAGCAGCGACAGGGACGGATTTTATACTGAAGCTTTCTTT. V usage is TRBV6-2 or TRBV6-3 and J usage is TRBJ1-1, with 7 nucleotides matching TRBD1. V lost 6 bases to trimming and J lost 5 bases; unmatched junction nucleotides: 15. CDR1 MNHEY and CDR2 SVGEGT come from the germline V gene. The CDR3 spans 16 residues.